This note documents a single TCR beta chain sequence. As yet, its antigen is unknown. TCR beta VDJ and CDR3 profiling used genomic DNA as template. TCRdb ran MiXCR on the reads and lists one entry per CDR3 protein. The sample lists about 210,000 distinct CDR3 sequences; 61% were seen once. This entry belongs to a study of CD8+CD57+ T cells in acquired aplastic anemia. Background on the study: DNA from sorted CD4+ and CD8+ cells averaged roughly 3.2 ug.

J gave up 2 bases and V 2 bases, and 6 bases lay outside the gene matches. Germline assignment: CDR1 SEHNR and CDR2 FQNEAQ (reference sequence). The CDR3 length is 16 residues. Points from the study as a whole: Patients and controls shared under 35 CD8+ CDR3 sequences, which appeared highly expressed in patients and within their immunodominant clones. Patients did not significantly differ from controls in CD8+ Simpson's diversity.

The chain recombines TRBV7-9 with TRBJ2-1, with 7 bases fitting TRBD2. This sequence originates from a human donor in good health. The sequenced sample consisted of sorted CD4+, CD8+, or CD8+CD57+ T cells (not recorded which) from PBMCs. CDR3 sequence reads: CASSLYPSGAYNEQFF. The DNA for the CDR3 is TGTGCCAGCAGCTTATATCCCAGCGGGGCCTACAATGAGCAGTTCTTC. Full variable domain (remainder filled in from reference TRBV7-9 and TRBJ2-1): DTGVSQNPRHKITKRGQNVTFRCDPISEHNRLYWYRQTLGQGPEFLTYFQNEAQLEKSRLLSDRFSAERPKGSFSTLEIQRTEQGDSAMYLCASSLYPSGAYNEQFFGPGTRLTVL.